This T cell receptor beta chain was captured in a study of vaccination and CD4 T cells after COVID-19. Study details: Following dose two, a median about 70 days (range 14 to 241) passed before post-vaccine samples were taken.

Cultured CD4+ T-cell DNA underwent Oncomine TCR Beta short-read sequencing. TCRdb reprocessed the PCR reads with MiXCR, giving one entry per CDR3 protein. Among some 20,000 distinct CDR3 sequences listed, 40% to 45% were seen once. Sample treatment: roughly 11-day PBMC culture with coronavirus spike peptide pools or control peptides (ViraFEST assay). The V gene's germline CDR1 is DFQATT and CDR2 SNEGSKA (reference sequence). The CDR3 has 14 residues. V lost 5 bases and J 1 base, leaving 15 bases between the germline ends. Remarks on this clonotype: No antigen is known for it.

The material sequenced was CD4+ T cells from blood, cultured in vitro, taken after SARS-CoV-2 vaccination. The V and J genes are TRBV20-1 and TRBJ2-7; a weak D match, TRBD2 (5 bases). The origin of this receptor is a human donor who had recovered from COVID-19. CDR3 protein: CSARLPVGSYEQYF. CDR3 in DNA: TGCAGTGCTCGACTACCCGTCGGATCCTACGAGCAGTACTTC.